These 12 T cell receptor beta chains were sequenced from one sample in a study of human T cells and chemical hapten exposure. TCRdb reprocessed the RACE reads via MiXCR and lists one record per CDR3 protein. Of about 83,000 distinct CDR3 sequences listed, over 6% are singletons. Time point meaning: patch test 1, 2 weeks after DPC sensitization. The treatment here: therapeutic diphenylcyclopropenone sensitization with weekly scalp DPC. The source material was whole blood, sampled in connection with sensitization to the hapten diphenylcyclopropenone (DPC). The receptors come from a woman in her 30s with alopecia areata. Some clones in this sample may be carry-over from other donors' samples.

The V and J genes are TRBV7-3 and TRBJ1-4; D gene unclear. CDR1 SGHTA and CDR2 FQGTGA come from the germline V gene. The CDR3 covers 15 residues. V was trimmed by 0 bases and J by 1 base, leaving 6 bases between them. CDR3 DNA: TGTGCCAGCAGCTTAACGGGGATAACTAATGAAAAACTGTTTTTT. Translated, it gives CASSLTGITNEKLFF.

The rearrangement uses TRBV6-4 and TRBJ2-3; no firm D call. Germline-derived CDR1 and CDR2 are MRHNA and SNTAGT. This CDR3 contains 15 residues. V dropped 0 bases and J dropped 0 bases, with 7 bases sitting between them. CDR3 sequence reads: CASSDSAQSTDTQYF. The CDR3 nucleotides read TGTGCCAGCAGTGACTCCGCGCAGAGCACAGATACGCAGTATTTT.

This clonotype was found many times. The CDR3 bases are TGTGCCAGTAGTATCCCACAGACCTATGGCTACACCTTC. It yields the protein CASSIPQTYGYTF. The genes are TRBV19 and TRBJ1-2, with D unresolved. Trimming shortened V by 3 bases and J by 4 bases, and 9 bases separated the two germline ends. There are 13 residues in the CDR3. Germline V gene data show CDR1 as LNHDA and CDR2 as SQIVND (reference sequence).

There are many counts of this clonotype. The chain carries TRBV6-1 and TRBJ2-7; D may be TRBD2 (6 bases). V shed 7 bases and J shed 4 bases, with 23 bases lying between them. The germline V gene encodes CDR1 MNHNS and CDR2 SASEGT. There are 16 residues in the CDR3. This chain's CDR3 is CASIPRGPLSPYEQYF. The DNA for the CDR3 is TGTGCCAGCATCCCGCGGGGTCCCCTTAGTCCTTACGAGCAGTACTTC.

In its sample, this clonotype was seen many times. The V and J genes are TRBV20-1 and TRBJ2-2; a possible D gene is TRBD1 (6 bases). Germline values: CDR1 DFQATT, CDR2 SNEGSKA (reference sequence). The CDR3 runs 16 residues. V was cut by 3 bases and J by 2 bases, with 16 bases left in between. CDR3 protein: CSASFFGRGNTGELFF. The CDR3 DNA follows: TGCAGTGCTAGTTTTTTCGGCAGGGGAAACACCGGGGAGCTGTTTTTT.

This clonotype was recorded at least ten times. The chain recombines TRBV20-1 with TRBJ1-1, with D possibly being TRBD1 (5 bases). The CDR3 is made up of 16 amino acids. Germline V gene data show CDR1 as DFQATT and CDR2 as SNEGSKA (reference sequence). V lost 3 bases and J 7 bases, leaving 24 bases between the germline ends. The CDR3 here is CSARVPPGGEGSEAFF. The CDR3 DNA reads TGCAGTGCTAGGGTCCCCCCCGGGGGGGAGGGGAGTGAAGCTTTCTTT.

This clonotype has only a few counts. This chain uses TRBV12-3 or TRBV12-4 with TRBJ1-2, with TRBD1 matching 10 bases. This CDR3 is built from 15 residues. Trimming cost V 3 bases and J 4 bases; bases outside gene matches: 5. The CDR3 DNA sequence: TGTGCCAGCAGTTTGGCCCGGACAGGGGGCTATGGCTACACCTTC. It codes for CASSLARTGGYGYTF.

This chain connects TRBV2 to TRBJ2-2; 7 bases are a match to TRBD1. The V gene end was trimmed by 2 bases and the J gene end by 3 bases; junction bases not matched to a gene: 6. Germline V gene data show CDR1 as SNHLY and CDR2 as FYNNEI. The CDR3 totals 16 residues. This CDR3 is CASSERRGGHTGELFF. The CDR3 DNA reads TGTGCCAGCAGTGAACGGCGAGGGGGCCACACCGGGGAGCTGTTTTTT.

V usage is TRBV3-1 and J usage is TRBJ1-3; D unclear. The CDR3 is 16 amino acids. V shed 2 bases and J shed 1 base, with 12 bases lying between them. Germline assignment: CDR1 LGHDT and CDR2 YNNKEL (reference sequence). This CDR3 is CASSQLGFASGNTIYF. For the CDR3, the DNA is TGTGCCAGCAGCCAACTGGGTTTTGCGTCTGGAAACACCATATATTTT. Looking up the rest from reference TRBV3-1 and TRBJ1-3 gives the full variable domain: DTAVSQTPKYLVTQMGNDKSIKCEQNLGHDTMYWYKQDSKKFLKIMFSYNNKELIINETVPNRFSPKSPDKAHLNLHINSLELGDSAVYFCASSQLGFASGNTIYFGEGSWLTVV.

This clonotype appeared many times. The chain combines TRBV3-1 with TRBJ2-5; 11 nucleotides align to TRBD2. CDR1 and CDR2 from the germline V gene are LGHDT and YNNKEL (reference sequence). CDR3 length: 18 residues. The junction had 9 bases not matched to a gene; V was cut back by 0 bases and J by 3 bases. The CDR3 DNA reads TGTGCCAGCAGCCAAGACCTAGTTAGCGGGGGGGACGAAGAGACCCAGTACTTC. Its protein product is CASSQDLVSGGDEETQYF.

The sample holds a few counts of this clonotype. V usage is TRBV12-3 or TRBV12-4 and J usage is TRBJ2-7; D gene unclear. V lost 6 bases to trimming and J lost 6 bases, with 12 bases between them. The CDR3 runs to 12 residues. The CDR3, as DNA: TGTGCCAGCAGCCCCCAAGGAAGCGAGCAGTACTTC. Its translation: CASSPQGSEQYF.

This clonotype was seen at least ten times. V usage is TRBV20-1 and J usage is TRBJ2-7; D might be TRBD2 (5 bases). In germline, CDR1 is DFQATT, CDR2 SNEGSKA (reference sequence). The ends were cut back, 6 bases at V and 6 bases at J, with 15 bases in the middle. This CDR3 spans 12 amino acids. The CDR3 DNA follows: TGCAGTGCGAGCCTAGAGGGTAGCGAGCAGTACTTC. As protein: CSASLEGSEQYF.